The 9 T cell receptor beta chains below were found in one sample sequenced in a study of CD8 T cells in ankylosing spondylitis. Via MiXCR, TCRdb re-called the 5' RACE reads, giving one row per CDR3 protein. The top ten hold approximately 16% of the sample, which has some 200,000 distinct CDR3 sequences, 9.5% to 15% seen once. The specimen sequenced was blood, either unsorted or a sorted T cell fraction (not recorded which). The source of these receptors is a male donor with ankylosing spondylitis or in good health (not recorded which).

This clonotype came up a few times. CDR3 protein: CASSEMGGRTEAFF. The CDR3 DNA reads TGTGCCAGCAGTGAAATGGGGGGGCGAACTGAAGCTTTCTTT. V and J are TRBV25-1 and TRBJ1-1; D is perhaps TRBD1 (6 bases). This CDR3 spans 14 amino acids. Looked up from germline, CDR1 is MGHDK and CDR2 is SYGVNS. Trimming took 2 bases from V and 5 from J, leaving 12 bases between them.

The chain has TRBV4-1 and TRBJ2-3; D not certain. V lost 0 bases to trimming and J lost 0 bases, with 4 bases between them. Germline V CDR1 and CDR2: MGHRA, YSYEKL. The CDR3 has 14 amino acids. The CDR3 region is CASSQEPSTDTQYF. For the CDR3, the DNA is TGCGCCAGCAGCCAAGAACCTAGCACAGATACGCAGTATTTT.

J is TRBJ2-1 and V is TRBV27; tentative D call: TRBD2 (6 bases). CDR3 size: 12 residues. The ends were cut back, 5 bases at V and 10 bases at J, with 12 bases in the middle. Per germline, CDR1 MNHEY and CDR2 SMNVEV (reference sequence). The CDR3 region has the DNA TGTGCCAGCAGTACTGGGAGGAGCGAGCAGTTCTTC. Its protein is CASSTGRSEQFF.

The CDR3 region has the DNA TGTGCCAGCAGCTTAGCCCCCCGGGAGCAGTACTTC. Amino acids: CASSLAPREQYF. The V and J genes are TRBV7-9 and TRBJ2-7; no firm D call. V lost 0 bases and J 7 bases, leaving 7 bases between the germline ends. This CDR3 is built from 12 residues. Germline CDR1 SEHNR, CDR2 FQNEAQ (reference sequence).

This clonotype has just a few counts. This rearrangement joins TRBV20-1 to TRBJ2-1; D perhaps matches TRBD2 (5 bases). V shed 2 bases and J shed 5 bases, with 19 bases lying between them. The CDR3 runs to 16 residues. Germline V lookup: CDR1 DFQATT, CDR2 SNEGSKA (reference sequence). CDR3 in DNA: TGCAGTGCTAGATTCGGGTGGACTCCCGAGAACAATGAGCAGTTCTTC. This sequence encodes CSARFGWTPENNEQFF.

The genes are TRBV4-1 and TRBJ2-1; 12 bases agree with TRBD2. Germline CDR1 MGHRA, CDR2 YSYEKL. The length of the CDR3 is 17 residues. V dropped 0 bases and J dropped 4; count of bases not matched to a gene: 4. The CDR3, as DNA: TGCGCCAGCAGCCAAGATCTAGCGGGGGGGATTTACAATGAGCAGTTCTTC. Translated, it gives CASSQDLAGGIYNEQFF.

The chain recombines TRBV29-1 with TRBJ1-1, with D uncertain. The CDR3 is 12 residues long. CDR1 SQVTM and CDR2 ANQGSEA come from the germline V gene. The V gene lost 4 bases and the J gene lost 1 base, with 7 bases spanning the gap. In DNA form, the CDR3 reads TGCAGCGTTGGTGCAGGGAACACTGAAGCTTTCTTT. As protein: CSVGAGNTEAFF.

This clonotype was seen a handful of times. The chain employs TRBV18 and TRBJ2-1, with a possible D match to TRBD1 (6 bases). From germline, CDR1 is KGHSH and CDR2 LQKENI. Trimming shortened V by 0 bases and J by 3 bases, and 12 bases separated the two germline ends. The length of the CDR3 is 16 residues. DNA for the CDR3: TGTGCCAGCTCACCACCGACAGGTTCCTTCTACAATGAGCAGTTCTTC. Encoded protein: CASSPPTGSFYNEQFF.

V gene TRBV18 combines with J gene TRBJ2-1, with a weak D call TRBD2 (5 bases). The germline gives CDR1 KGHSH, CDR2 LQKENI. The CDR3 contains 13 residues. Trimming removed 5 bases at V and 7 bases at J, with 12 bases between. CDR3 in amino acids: CASSFVRGNEQFF. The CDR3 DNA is TGTGCCAGCTCATTCGTTAGAGGGAATGAGCAGTTCTTC.